Each of the 25 T cell receptor beta chains below was sequenced from the same sample in a study of shared clonotypes between healthy human individuals. Some clones are missing from TCRdb's copy, which holds only in-frame ones; the method was immunoSEQ multiplex PCR. The profile covers about 1.1 million clones, with around 77% appearing a single time and about 0.94% taken by the ten largest. The sequenced material came from memory CD4+ T cells from PBMCs. Subset reported: CD45RA-negative fraction. These receptors were obtained from a man aged 18 to 35 in good health. Some clones in this sample may be carry-over from other donors' samples.

J is TRBJ2-1 and V is TRBV4-2; TRBD2 is a possible D gene (6 bases). V lost 6 bases and J 2 bases, leaving 14 bases between the germline ends. This CDR3 is built from 15 residues. The germline V gene encodes CDR1 LGHNA and CDR2 YNFKEQ. The CDR3 region is CASSPRGETYNEQFF. The CDR3 nucleotides are TGTGCCAGCAGTCCGCGGGGAGAAACCTACAATGAGCAGTTCTTC.

This clone was seen a single time. The chain recombines TRBV7-9 with TRBJ2-7; 8 nucleotides agree with TRBD1. Per the germline V gene, CDR1 is SEHNR and CDR2 is FQNEAQ (reference sequence). With V trimmed by 5 bases and J by 4 bases, 13 bases remained unmatched. This CDR3 is built from 16 residues. The CDR3 sequence is CASSVDGGQARYEQYF. The CDR3 nucleotides are TGTGCCAGCAGCGTCGACGGGGGACAGGCCAGGTACGAGCAGTACTTC. The full variable domain, in which reference TRBV7-9 and TRBJ2-7 provide the parts outside the CDR3, is DTGVSQNPRHKITKRGQNVTFRCDPISEHNRLYWYRQTLGQGPEFLTYFQNEAQLEKSRLLSDRFSAERPKGSFSTLEIQRTEQGDSAMYLCASSVDGGQARYEQYFGPGTRLTVT.

This sequence joins TRBV5-3 and TRBJ2-3; the D gene could be TRBD1 or TRBD2 (6 bases each). TRBV5-3 is placed among ORFs of uncertain function. Trimming took off 3 bases at V and 2 bases at J, with 19 bases between the two ends. The CDR3 has 17 amino acids. The chain's CDR3 is CARSSGTEGGSTDTQYF. The CDR3, as DNA: TGTGCCAGAAGCTCAGGGACTGAAGGGGGGTCCACAGATACGCAGTATTTT.

This clone occurred a few times. The chain carries TRBV19 and TRBJ2-7; 14 nucleotides match TRBD2. The CDR3 spans 16 residues. Germline CDR1 LNHDA, CDR2 SQIVND (reference sequence). V trimming: 4 bases; J trimming: 0 bases; junction bases outside the gene matches: 2. The CDR3 sequence is CASSRGTSGSSYEQYF. Written as DNA, the CDR3 is TGTGCCAGTAGTAGAGGGACTAGCGGGAGCTCCTACGAGCAGTACTTC.

This chain links TRBV6-1 with TRBJ2-3, with D tentatively TRBD1 or TRBD2 (5 bases each). Germline V gene sequence: CDR1 MNHNS, CDR2 SASEGT. V lost 7 bases to trimming and J lost 6 bases, with 20 bases between them. CDR3 length equals 15 residues. This CDR3 reads CASIETDRRLDTQYF. The CDR3 nucleotides read TGTGCCAGCATAGAGACAGACCGGAGGCTGGATACGCAGTATTTT.

This clone was seen more than once but under ten times. The chain carries TRBV18 and TRBJ1-5; D remains unclear. The CDR3 is made up of 15 amino acids. In germline, CDR1 is KGHSH, CDR2 LQKENI. V was trimmed by 2 bases and J by 6 bases, leaving 14 bases between them. The DNA for the CDR3 is TGTGCCAGCTCACCATTGGGAACCGACGGTCAGCCCCAGCATTTT. Translated, it gives CASSPLGTDGQPQHF. Combining the CDR3 with reference TRBV18 and TRBJ1-5 gives the whole variable domain NAGVMQNPRHLVRRRGQEARLRCSPMKGHSHVYWYRQLPEEGLKFMVYLQKENIIDESGMPKERFSAEFPKEGPSILRIQQVVRGDSAAYFCASSPLGTDGQPQHFGDGTRLSIL.

The chain is built from TRBV7-2 and TRBJ1-2; maybe TRBD1 (5 bases). CDR3 length: 14 amino acids. V was pared by 5 bases and J by 0 bases, with 10 bases between. Germline V CDR1 and CDR2: SGHTA, FQGNSA. CDR3 in DNA: TGTGCCAGCAGCGGGGGGTCGGCTAACTATGGCTACACCTTC. Its protein product is CASSGGSANYGYTF.

This clone was detected once. This chain joins TRBV2 and TRBJ2-1; TRBD2 matches at 7 bases. This CDR3 contains 14 residues. CDR1 and CDR2 (germline): SNHLY, FYNNEI. V lost 8 bases to trimming and J lost 0 bases; unmatched junction nucleotides: 4. CDR3 nucleotide sequence: TGTGCCAGCCGGCGGGAGCGCTCCTACAATGAGCAGTTCTTC. The encoded protein is CASRRERSYNEQFF.

This rearrangement joins TRBV4-3 to TRBJ2-3, with 9 bases fitting TRBD2. Germline V CDR1 and CDR2: LGHNA, YSLEER. The CDR3 totals 20 residues. V lost 0 bases to trimming and J lost 4 bases; unmatched junction nucleotides: 17. In DNA, the CDR3 is TGCGCCAGCAGCCAAGATCGTCAAGGTTGGGCGGGAGGGCCGTCAGATACGCAGTATTTT. Translated, it gives CASSQDRQGWAGGPSDTQYF.

This clone was seen only once. This likely reflects a read error, since a far larger clone is one base away. V gene TRBV6-1 combines with J gene TRBJ1-5; 7 bases align to TRBD1. The CDR3 extends over 15 amino acids. Germline CDR1 and CDR2: MNHNS and SASEGT. CDR3 sequence (DNA): TGTGACAGCAGTGGGCAGACAGGGCATAGTCAGCCCCAGCATTTT. This translates into CDSSGQTGHSQPQHF.

This chain links TRBV19 with TRBJ2-7; 7 positions agree with TRBD2. The CDR3 totals 15 residues. The germline CDR1 and CDR2 sequences are LNHDA and SQIVND (reference sequence). V shed 3 bases and J 4 bases; nucleotides not matched to a gene: 9. Here the CDR3 reads CASSILLAPGYEQYF. CDR3 coding DNA: TGTGCCAGTAGTATTCTACTAGCGCCCGGATACGAGCAGTACTTC.

The chain combines TRBV30 with TRBJ1-1; D is unresolved. The CDR3 has 12 residues. V lost 5 bases, J lost 4 bases, and 11 bases lay in between. Germline CDR1 and CDR2: GTSNPN and SVGIG (reference sequence). In DNA, the CDR3 is TGTGCCTGGGGGATTCGGAGCACTGAAGCTTTCTTT. This codes for CAWGIRSTEAFF.

This chain uses TRBV6-1 with TRBJ2-5, with 8 bases aligning to TRBD2. The germline CDR1 and CDR2 sequences are MNHNS and SASEGT. The CDR3 is 14 residues long. V lost 8 bases to trimming and J lost 5 bases; unmatched junction nucleotides: 10. The CDR3, as DNA: TGTGCCAGCGGCCGGGGGGGAGGGGAGGAGACCCAGTACTTC. As protein: CASGRGGGEETQYF.

The chain carries TRBV4-3 and TRBJ2-1; perhaps TRBD2 as D (6 bases). V was shortened by 1 base and J by 12 bases, with 13 bases between the two germline ends. The germline V gene has CDR1 LGHNA and CDR2 YSLEER. The CDR3 consists of 13 residues. Here the CDR3 DNA reads TGCGCCAGCAGCCAAGGTGAGGGAGGAAGGCAGTTCTTC. Translated: CASSQGEGGRQFF.

This clone was recorded only once. The chain combines TRBV11-2 with TRBJ1-6; TRBD1 matches at 7 bases. The CDR3 spans 16 residues. Germline values: CDR1 SGHAT, CDR2 FQNNGV. V lost 4 bases, J lost 5 bases, and 8 bases stayed unmatched. CDR3 in amino acids: CASSSLNRGHNSPLHF. CDR3 nucleotide sequence: TGTGCCAGCAGCTCCCTGAACAGGGGCCATAATTCACCCCTCCACTTT.

The chain has TRBV4-3 and TRBJ2-7, with a possible D match to TRBD2 (6 bases). The V end was cut by 0 bases, the J end by 6 bases, with 15 bases between. CDR1 LGHNA and CDR2 YSLEER come from the germline V gene. This CDR3 has 15 amino acids. The CDR3 bases are TGCGCCAGCAGCCAAGAAGTCCCGGGAGTCGGCGAGCAGTACTTC. It is translated as CASSQEVPGVGEQYF.

The rearrangement uses TRBV11-2 and TRBJ2-7; D unclear. Germline V gives CDR1 SGHAT, CDR2 FQNNGV. The CDR3 has 15 amino acids. V was trimmed by 3 bases and J by 3 bases, leaving 15 bases between them. CDR3 loop: CASSLSSHGNYEQYF. CDR3 coding DNA: TGTGCCAGCAGCTTGTCCTCCCACGGAAACTACGAGCAGTACTTC.

This clone has just one count. The chain couples TRBV28 to TRBJ2-7; D is possibly TRBD1 (5 bases). This CDR3 contains 13 residues. Trimming took off 6 bases at V and 6 bases at J, with 15 bases between the two ends. CDR1 MDHEN and CDR2 SYDVKM come from the germline V gene. The CDR3 DNA follows: TGTGCCAGCAGAACGGACACTACGGGCGAGCAGTACTTC. Residues: CASRTDTTGEQYF.

Notes on this clone: Other nucleotide sequences from this sample produce the same CDR3. For the CDR3, the DNA is TGTGCCTGGAGTGTAGGACTAGCGGGAGTCCGGGAGACCCAGTACTTC. Translated: CAWSVGLAGVRETQYF. This chain uses TRBV30 with TRBJ2-5, with 13 bases lining up with TRBD2. The CDR3 totals 16 residues. In germline, CDR1 is GTSNPN, CDR2 SVGIG (reference sequence). Trimming took 0 bases from V and 5 from J; bases not matched to a gene: 6.

The V gene is TRBV2, the J gene TRBJ2-1; D is unclear. Germline V lookup: CDR1 SNHLY, CDR2 FYNNEI. Trimming took 4 bases from V and 12 from J, leaving 16 bases between them. The CDR3 has 13 residues. The CDR3 loop reads CASSGRRFDRQFF. In nucleotides, the CDR3 is TGTGCCAGCAGTGGTCGTCGCTTCGACCGGCAGTTCTTC.

The gene calls are TRBV5-1 and TRBJ1-1; maybe TRBD1 (6 bases). Germline assignment: CDR1 SGHRS and CDR2 YFSETQ. The CDR3 length is 15 residues. Trimming took 4 bases from V and 4 from J, leaving 17 bases between them. The CDR3 DNA sequence: TGCGCCAGCAGCCAAACAGGGCCCCAGCGCACTGAAGCTTTCTTT. This gives the protein CASSQTGPQRTEAFF.

V is TRBV18 and J is TRBJ1-2; TRBD1 matches at 9 bases. The CDR3 is 16 amino acids. Germline trimming cut 6 bases from V and 2 bases from J; bases unmatched to any gene: 10. The germline CDR1 and CDR2 sequences are KGHSH and LQKENI. The CDR3 protein is CASSPDRGRGNYGYTF. DNA of the CDR3: TGTGCCAGCTCCCCGGACAGGGGCCGAGGAAACTATGGCTACACCTTC.

V usage is TRBV5-1 and J usage is TRBJ2-1; D possibly corresponds to TRBD2 (6 bases). The CDR3 contains 16 residues. Trimming left V 0 bases short and J 3 bases short, with 13 bases between. CDR1 is SGHRS, CDR2 YFSETQ, per germline. The CDR3 DNA reads as TGCGCCAGCAGCTTGGCCGGGGACTCAAACTACAATGAGCAGTTCTTC. Amino acids: CASSLAGDSNYNEQFF.

Comment on this clone: Different DNA sequences within this sample yield the same CDR3. The rearrangement links TRBV12-5 to TRBJ1-1; perhaps TRBD1 as D (5 bases). V was shortened by 4 bases and J by 5 bases, with 11 bases between the two germline ends. The CDR3 is 13 amino acids. Germline assignment: CDR1 LGHNT and CDR2 FRNRAP. The CDR3 bases are TGTGCTAGTGGTTCCCAGGGAGGAACTGAAGCTTTCTTT. Translated: CASGSQGGTEAFF.

As concerns this clone: This sample includes further DNA sequences coding for the same CDR3. This sequence joins TRBV5-1 and TRBJ2-7; D possibly corresponds to TRBD1 (5 bases). The V end was cut by 0 bases, the J end by 2 bases, with 9 bases between. CDR3 length: 14 amino acids. Germline V gene data show CDR1 as SGHRS and CDR2 as YFSETQ. CDR3 protein: CASSLEQGAYEQYF. In nucleotides, the CDR3 is TGCGCCAGCAGCTTGGAACAAGGGGCCTACGAGCAGTACTTC.